This T cell receptor (beta chain) derives from a study of beta chain features in type 1 diabetes. Study findings and constraints: The study found moderately but significantly shorter TCRB CDR3s in all four CD4+ subsets of Type 1 diabetes patients.

From germline, CDR1 is SGHNT and CDR2 YYREEE (reference sequence). J was trimmed by 0 bases and V by 9 bases; bases with no gene match: 12. This CDR3 spans 17 amino acids. The authors reverse transcribed all of the isolated RNA, so sequencing captured expressed TCRB transcripts. Profiled with immunoSEQ multiplex PCR; TCRdb holds only in-frame clones, not every one. This table has some 640,000 clones, about 14% appearing once. As regards this clone: Its target is not known.

The source of this sequence is a man aged 18 to 29 with type 1 diabetes. J is TRBJ2-6 and V is TRBV5-4; 7 bases are shared with TRBD1. Source material: naive CD4+ T cells from blood. CDR3 residues: CATSTGNPRSGANVLTF. The CDR3 bases are TGTGCCACCTCGACAGGGAACCCCCGCTCTGGGGCCAACGTCCTGACTTTC.